This T cell receptor beta chain is from a study of blood T cell repertoires in COVID-19. Overall study context: Samples representing acute and convalescent COVID-19 were sourced from the United States, Italy and Spain. Sources were T cells, B-cell-depleted T cells, or PBMCs; the material itself was cDNA or gDNA.

Authors' methods: Researchers report that nucleated cell counts were estimated from reference gene primer amplification. Sequencing was performed with immunoSEQ multiplex PCR; in TCRdb, only in-frame clones are kept and a portion is missing. D and trimming come from the DNA, and the V and J calls and clone size come from that table. The sample has around 60,000 clones, 90% seen once; the top ten hold approximately 8.8%. The CDR3 runs 12 residues. The germline V gene encodes CDR1 LGHDT and CDR2 YNNKEL (reference sequence). V lost 2 bases to trimming and J lost 6 bases, with 7 bases between them. This receptor was taken from a human donor with active COVID-19. The donor label of this sample is uncertain. Input material: peripheral blood. The V and J genes are TRBV3-1 (or the pseudogene TRBV3-2) and TRBJ1-1; no firm D call. The CDR3: CASSQSQAEAFF. CDR3 nucleotide sequence: TGTGCCAGCAGCCAATCCCAGGCTGAAGCTTTCTTT.